This TCR beta chain was documented in a study of read filtering for tumor transcriptome and immune sequencing (dated by TCRdb to 2019 to 2021). Turning to the overall study: The cohort had about 17 male and 11 to 15 female patients with a mean age of roughly 62 years, ranging from roughly 45 to 90. As a main aim, a read-filtering strategy for immune repertoire data was addressed, with the specific question being whether clonotypes supported by a single read should be removed. Whole-transcriptome libraries were prepared with the TruSeq RNA Access Library Prep Kit after DNase treatment. Using the same bone marrow samples, the study ran both targeted immune repertoire sequencing and bulk whole-transcriptome sequencing and then compared the TCR repertoires from each method. By revised international staging, fewer than ten patients were R-ISS I, 16 were R-ISS II and over five were R-ISS III. Per sample, about 4 to 11 million TCR-region mapped reads were obtained with IR-seq, compared with only roughly 85 to 1,300 with RNA-seq.

Many counts were recorded for this clonotype. This clone's antigen is unknown. The sample holds no much larger clone one base away, and base qualities are not on file. Every patient had bone marrow sampled at the time of active disease. Ficoll-Hypaque density gradient centrifugation was used to isolate the bone marrow mononuclear cells. CD138-negative cells were obtained by negative selection after labeling with CD138 magnetic microbeads on a MACS separator, removing myeloma plasma cells. Purity of the isolated cells was checked by flow cytometry on an Attune NxT using CD138 antibodies. Total RNA was extracted using TRIzol reagent and was quantified on a NanoDrop spectrophotometer. Paired RNA-seq and IR-seq were performed on the CD138-negative bone marrow sample of each patient. General conclusions and limits of the study: Single-read clonotypes made up about 82% of clonotypes but roughly 3.2% of total reads in IR-seq, and roughly 75% of clonotypes and approximately 45% of reads in RNA-seq. When single-read clonotypes were removed, the proportions of shared clonotypes in IR-seq and RNA-seq correlated more strongly. The sorted CD138-negative fraction was a mixed bone marrow immune population, not purified T cells. Compared with RNA-seq, IR-seq captured clonotypes at much greater depth and more reliably, and a smaller IR-seq throughput was enough to identify most of the shared clonotypes.

The trim is 2 bases for V and 3 bases for J, with a gap of 8 bases between the germline ends. The CDR3, from cysteine to phenylalanine, totals 13 residues. The entry retains the CDR3 DNA only, 39 bases that are in frame from base 1. The germline V gene supplies CDR1 SGHDT and CDR2 YYEEEE. Starting from 400 ng RNA, TCR libraries were constructed with the Immunoverse kit using molecular barcoded adaptors that cover the alpha/delta and beta/gamma chains. TCR library preparation was performed with the same RNA that was used for transcriptome sequencing. TCR libraries were sequenced on an Illumina HiSeq 4000 with 2 x 150 cycles. Per the authors' processing: TCR reads were aligned to human V, D, J and C references and assembled into CDR3 clonotypes with MiXCR, including quality filtering and error correction. The tcR package in R was used for analysis of clonotype counts and gene usage diversity. Raw mapping reads were checked after the RNA-seq reads had been mapped by STAR aligner version 2.5.3a onto the human GRCh37 genome. To test the effect of sequencing depth on detected clonotypes, IR-seq fastq files were randomly downsampled using Seqtk 1.3. Starting from the raw public reads, TCRdb applied fastp trimming at Q25, assembled clones with MiXCR and retained in-frame beta chains. Rows merge per CDR3 protein into single entries with the most common DNA and genes. These V and J calls are TCRdb output, not the study's own analysis. Within this sample are approximately 14,000 distinct CDR3 sequences, with approximately 20% of them counted one time only. The top ten constitute 65% to 85% of the sample.

This chain joins TRBV5-6 to TRBJ2-5; 5 matching bases give a weak D call of TRBD2. The sequence was obtained from a donor at least 40 years old with multiple myeloma. The sample comprised a population of CD138-negative cells sorted from bone marrow. According to the study, the label for this sample's cell subset or site signals: bone marrow mononuclear cells depleted of CD138+ plasma/myeloma cells by negative magnetic selection. CDR3 reads: CASSFSAEETQYF. The DNA is TGTGCCAGCAGCTTCTCAGCGGAAGAGACCCAGTACTTC.